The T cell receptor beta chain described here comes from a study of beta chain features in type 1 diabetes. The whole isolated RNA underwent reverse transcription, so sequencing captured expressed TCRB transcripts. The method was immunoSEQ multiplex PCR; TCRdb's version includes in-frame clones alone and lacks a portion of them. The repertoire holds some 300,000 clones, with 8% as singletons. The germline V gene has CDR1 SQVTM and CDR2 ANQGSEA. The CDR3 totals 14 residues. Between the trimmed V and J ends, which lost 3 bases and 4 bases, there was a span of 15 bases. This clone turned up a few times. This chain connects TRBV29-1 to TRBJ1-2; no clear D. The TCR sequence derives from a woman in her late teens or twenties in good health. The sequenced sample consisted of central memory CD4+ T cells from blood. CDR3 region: CSVENQEIGYGYTF. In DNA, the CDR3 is TGCAGCGTTGAGAATCAGGAAATTGGCTATGGCTACACCTTC.